This T cell receptor beta chain appears in the sequencing data of a study of blood T cell repertoires in COVID-19. Profiling relied on immunoSEQ multiplex PCR, and the TCRdb table lists in-frame clones only, not all of them. The sample records around 400,000 clones, 89% being singletons. Germline V gene sequence: CDR1 SGHTA, CDR2 FQGTGA. J lost 7 bases, V lost 3 bases, and 2 bases had no gene match. The CDR3 totals 15 residues. The sequence was obtained from a middle-aged man with acute or convalescent COVID-19. This chain links TRBV7-3 with TRBJ2-1, with 14 bases lining up with TRBD2. Sequencing was done on a sample of peripheral blood. The CDR3 DNA is TGTGCCAGCAGCTTGGGACTAGCGGGAGTTAATGAGCAGTTCTTC. This gives the protein CASSLGLAGVNEQFF.